The rows below give T cell receptor beta chains drawn from one sample of a study of blood T cell repertoires in COVID-19. The table came from immunoSEQ multiplex PCR; TCRdb's copy has only in-frame clones and leaves some out. The sample carries 100,000 to 150,000 clones, about 80% recorded once. Material: peripheral blood. The receptors were sampled from a man in his 60s with acute or convalescent COVID-19. Each CDR3 is given with its conserved first and last residue. The D gene is left open where the match is weak. Clone size appears in some rows only: once, few, many, or a class for an expanded clone.

D gene	V gene	J gene	clone size	CDR3 protein	CDR3 DNA
TRBD1	TRBV29-1	TRBJ2-3	once	CSVAGGFLTDTQYF	TGCAGCGTGGCAGGGGGTTTCCTGACAGATACGCAGTATTTT
NA	TRBV19	TRBJ1-5	NA	CASSINGLGNQPQHF	TGTGCCAGTAGTATAAATGGTTTAGGCAATCAGCCCCAGCATTTT
NA	TRBV28	TRBJ1-1	NA	CATRANTEAFF	TGTGCCACCAGAGCGAACACTGAAGCTTTCTTT
TRBD2	TRBV5-6	TRBJ2-2	NA	CASEGQREGLGGELFF	TGTGCCAGCGAAGGTCAGCGGGAGGGCCTTGGCGGGGAGCTGTTTTTT
TRBD2	TRBV5-4	TRBJ2-2	NA	CASSLAGGRTGELFF	TGTGCCAGCAGCCTAGCGGGAGGGAGGACCGGGGAGCTGTTTTTT
NA	TRBV3-1/TRBV3-2	TRBJ1-6	once	CASSPVADSYSPLHF	TGTGCCAGCAGCCCAGTAGCCGACAGTTACTCACCCCTCCACTTT
TRBD1	TRBV10-3	TRBJ2-7	NA	CAISEHRPGQGSSEQYF	TGTGCCATCAGTGAGCACAGACCGGGACAGGGAAGCTCCGAGCAGTACTTC
NA	TRBV7-9	TRBJ1-2	NA	CASRPTAGVLRGYTF	TGTGCCAGCAGACCAACAGCGGGGGTTTTACGTGGCTACACCTTC
TRBD2	TRBV7-2	TRBJ2-1	NA	CASSLVGRASGYNEQFF	TGTGCCAGCAGCTTAGTAGGAAGGGCTAGCGGGTACAATGAGCAGTTCTTC
TRBD1	TRBV7-9	TRBJ1-4	NA	CASRRQGIATNEKLFF	TGTGCCAGCAGACGACAGGGAATAGCAACTAATGAAAAACTGTTTTTT
NA	TRBV28	TRBJ2-1	NA	CASSLGGGPYNEQFF	TGTGCCAGCAGTTTGGGGGGGGGCCCTTACAATGAGCAGTTCTTC
TRBD2	TRBV10-3	TRBJ2-5	NA	CATQRGDHSGETQYF	TGTGCCACGCAGCGGGGGGATCACTCTGGGGAGACCCAGTACTTC
TRBD1	TRBV14	TRBJ2-7	NA	CASSLETGSLIPYEQYF	TGTGCCAGCAGCTTGGAGACAGGGTCCCTAATACCTTACGAGCAGTACTTC
TRBD2	TRBV10-1	TRBJ2-2	NA	CAIPLAGGGNTGELFF	TGCGCCATCCCATTAGCGGGAGGGGGTAACACCGGGGAGCTGTTTTTT
NA	TRBV6-5	TRBJ1-1	NA	CASSIQTVNTEAFF	TGTGCCAGCAGTATTCAGACAGTGAACACTGAAGCTTTCTTT
TRBD2	TRBV28	TRBJ2-1	few	CASSWPSGSGEQFF	TGTGCCAGCAGTTGGCCTAGCGGGAGTGGTGAGCAGTTCTTC
TRBD2	TRBV3-1/TRBV3-2	TRBJ2-1	NA	CASSQGTSGHNEQFF	TGTGCCAGCAGCCAAGGGACTAGCGGACATAATGAGCAGTTCTTC
NA	TRBV21-1	TRBJ2-5	NA	CASSKRGQLQETQYF	TGTGCCAGCAGCAAAAGGGGACAGCTCCAAGAGACCCAGTACTTC
TRBD1	TRBV28	TRBJ1-4	NA	CASRKPRGVTNEKLFF	TGTGCCAGCAGGAAGCCCAGGGGGGTAACTAATGAAAAACTGTTTTTT
TRBD1	TRBV3-1/TRBV3-2	TRBJ1-2	few	CASSHEYFGQGDYGYTF	TGTGCCAGCAGCCACGAGTATTTCGGACAGGGAGACTATGGCTACACCTTC
TRBD1	TRBV27	TRBJ2-7	NA	CASSFKRTGVYEQYF	TGTGCCAGCAGTTTTAAAAGGACAGGGGTGTACGAGCAGTACTTC
TRBD1	TRBV4-1	TRBJ2-1	NA	CASSQEWVGTGAREQFF	TGCGCCAGCAGCCAAGAATGGGTCGGGACAGGGGCTCGGGAGCAGTTCTTC
TRBD2	TRBV18	TRBJ2-1	NA	CASSLLSGNYNEQFF	TGTGCCAGCTCCCTTCTTAGCGGGAACTACAATGAGCAGTTCTTC
TRBD1	TRBV5-1	TRBJ2-7	once	CASSDGQEEQYF	TGCGCCAGCAGCGACGGACAGGAAGAGCAGTACTTC
TRBD2	TRBV29-1	TRBJ2-7	NA	CSVGGVGFFYEQYF	TGCAGCGTCGGGGGGGTCGGGTTTTTCTACGAGCAGTACTTC
NA	TRBV2	TRBJ1-4	NA	CASRGAGEKLFF	TGTGCCAGCAGAGGGGCAGGGGAAAAACTGTTTTTT